A selection of T cell receptor beta chains follows, all from one sample in a study of blood T cell repertoires in COVID-19. Clones were read by immunoSEQ multiplex PCR, and TCRdb kept only the in-frame ones, dropping some. The table has 150,000 to 200,000 clones, approximately 86% seen once. The specimen sequenced was peripheral blood. Receptors were obtained from a man over 45 with active or convalescent COVID-19. Each CDR3 is given with its conserved first and last residue. Fields, in order: CDR3 protein, V gene, J gene, D gene. A D gene is named only where the DNA matches it firmly.

CAWNMDTATGELFF	TRBV30	TRBJ2-2	NA
CASINRGRFYGYTF	TRBV6-5	TRBJ1-2	TRBD1
CSVELVPGQPQHF	TRBV29-1	TRBJ1-5	NA
CATSRGLSGFFYEQYF	TRBV15	TRBJ2-7	NA
CATSSRGRGNQPQHF	TRBV15	TRBJ1-5	NA
CASSLSLGTDLYEQYF	TRBV13	TRBJ2-7	TRBD1
CASSVGQNYNEQFF	TRBV9	TRBJ2-1	NA
CASSPQGSTDTQYF	TRBV6-5	TRBJ2-3	NA
CATSDTANQETQYF	TRBV24-1	TRBJ2-5	NA
CASSGTANYGYTF	TRBV2	TRBJ1-2	NA
CASSIDTGGSYNEQFF	TRBV19	TRBJ2-1	TRBD2
CASSSTSGSGTDTQYF	TRBV7-2	TRBJ2-3	TRBD2
CASSSTEQGFRNEKLFF	TRBV5-6	TRBJ1-4	TRBD1
CASSFTGQGPSEAFF	TRBV5-4	TRBJ1-1	TRBD1
CASSLATPAGGYTF	TRBV7-2	TRBJ1-2	NA
CASRVGASYNEQFF	TRBV5-1	TRBJ2-1	NA
CASISGGTTSNQPQHF	TRBV21-1	TRBJ1-5	NA
CASSYTGFGQPQHF	TRBV6-5	TRBJ1-5	NA
CASSSLRGTGGPDTQYF	TRBV7-6	TRBJ2-3	TRBD1
CASSFFRGSSTDTQYF	TRBV5-1	TRBJ2-3	NA
CARSLARFEREVFTDTQYF	TRBV7-5	TRBJ2-3	NA
CASSSRQSGNTIYF	TRBV7-2	TRBJ1-3	NA
CASSATSGSGLYNEQFF	TRBV25-1	TRBJ2-1	TRBD2
CASSLRLADTQETQYF	TRBV7-7	TRBJ2-5	TRBD2
CASSPRGNSPLHF	TRBV18	TRBJ1-6	NA
CASSQGTSGGLGETQYF	TRBV11-2	TRBJ2-5	TRBD2